These 32 T cell receptor beta chains share one sample of origin, sequenced in a study of technical replicates of blood from a handful of donors. Here immunoSEQ multiplex PCR was the method, and the copy in TCRdb shows in-frame clones only, minus some. The data hold over 50,000 clones, with just over 90% observed a single time. Sequencing was performed on PBMCs. Receptor source: a human donor in good health. Some clones in this sample may be carry-over from other donors' samples.

This sequence joins TRBV6-6 and TRBJ2-7; no reliable D call. The V and J ends lost 2 bases and 2 bases respectively, with 13 bases between them. CDR1 MNHNY and CDR2 SVGAGI come from the germline V gene (reference sequence). The CDR3 is 15 residues long. As DNA, the CDR3 is TGTGCCAGCAGTTACGAGCAGGCCCGTACCTACGAGCAGTACTTC. Encoded protein: CASSYEQARTYEQYF.

The chain joins TRBV4-1 to TRBJ2-3; no firm D call. CDR3 length: 14 amino acids. Germline CDR1 is MGHRA and CDR2 is YSYEKL. The V end was cut by 2 bases, the J end by 1 base, with 7 bases between. CDR3 in amino acids: CASSQITGTDTQYF. The CDR3 nucleotides read TGCGCCAGCAGCCAAATAACAGGCACAGATACGCAGTATTTT.

V usage is TRBV10-3 and J usage is TRBJ2-1; perhaps TRBD2 as D (7 bases). Germline V gives CDR1 ENHRY, CDR2 SYGVKD. This CDR3 contains 13 residues. Trimming shortened V by 6 bases and J by 8 bases, and 14 bases separated the two germline ends. Written as DNA, the CDR3 is TGTGCCATCAGGGGAGGGACATATGATGAGCAGTTCTTC. This sequence encodes CAIRGGTYDEQFF.

The chain uses TRBV2 and TRBJ2-5, with a weak D call TRBD2 (6 bases). Deletions cut 3 bases from V and 5 bases from J, with 13 bases between. The germline V gene has CDR1 SNHLY and CDR2 FYNNEI. The CDR3 length is 14 residues. CDR3 bases: TGTGCCAGCAGTGACTCCGGGGCGGGGGAGACCCAGTACTTC. Residues: CASSDSGAGETQYF. The full variable domain, rest sourced from reference TRBV2 and TRBJ2-5, is EPEVTQTPSHQVTQMGQEVILRCVPISNHLYFYWYRQILGQKVEFLVSFYNNEISEKSEIFDDQFSVERPDGSNFTLKIRSTKLEDSAMYFCASSDSGAGETQYFGPGTRLLVL.

This chain joins TRBV19 and TRBJ2-7; TRBD1 agrees at 12 bases. Germline CDR1 is LNHDA and CDR2 is SQIVND (reference sequence). The CDR3 extends over 16 amino acids. The ends lost 5 bases at V and 4 bases at J; junction bases unmatched: 9. The CDR3 sequence is CASSLLPGQGAYEQYF. CDR3 nucleotides: TGTGCCAGTAGTCTATTACCGGGACAGGGGGCGTACGAGCAGTACTTC.

The V and J genes are TRBV2 and TRBJ1-6, with D unclear. V dropped 8 bases and J dropped 7 bases, with 15 bases sitting between them. The CDR3 consists of 14 residues. CDR1 and CDR2 from the germline V gene are SNHLY and FYNNEI. For the CDR3, the DNA is TGTGCCAGCCGGTTCAACGAGGCGAATTCACCCCTCCACTTT. Encoded protein: CASRFNEANSPLHF.

Written as DNA, the CDR3 is TGTGCCAGCAGCATTGAAGCTACAGCAGAGACCCAGTACTTC. Protein: CASSIEATAETQYF. The V and J genes are TRBV9 and TRBJ2-5; D gene ambiguous. V was pared by 4 bases and J by 4 bases, with 14 bases between. Germline V gene data show CDR1 as SGDLS and CDR2 as YYNGEE. The CDR3 sequence is 14 residues long. The entire variable domain, with the rest obtained from reference TRBV9 and TRBJ2-5, is as follows: DSGVTQTPKHLITATGQRVTLRCSPRSGDLSVYWYQQSLDQGLQFLIQYYNGEERAKGNILERFSAQQFPDLHSELNLSSLELGDSALYFCASSIEATAETQYFGPGTRLLVL.

The chain employs TRBV5-4 and TRBJ2-7; TRBD2 matches at 8 bases. Germline V gene lookup returns CDR1 SGHNT and CDR2 YYREEE (reference sequence). J gave up 0 bases and V 5 bases, and 7 bases lay outside the gene matches. The CDR3 consists of 15 residues. In DNA, the CDR3 is TGTGCCAGCAGTAAACTAGCGGCGGCCTCCTACGAGCAGTACTTC. Protein sequence: CASSKLAAASYEQYF. Together with reference TRBV5-4 and TRBJ2-7, the CDR3 gives the full variable domain: ETGVTQSPTHLIKTRGQQVTLRCSSQSGHNTVSWYQQALGQGPQFIFQYYREEENGRGNFPPRFSGLQFPNYSSELNVNALELDDSALYLCASSKLAAASYEQYFGPGTRLTVT.

The chain combines TRBV9 with TRBJ1-4; D ambiguous. CDR1 and CDR2 from the germline V gene are SGDLS and YYNGEE. The CDR3 has 14 residues. Trimming removed 3 bases from V and 8 bases from J, with 14 bases in between. In nucleotides, the CDR3 is TGTGCCAGCAGCGAAAGACAAGGGAGGGAAAAACTGTTTTTT. Residues: CASSERQGREKLFF.

The chain couples TRBV21-1 to TRBJ2-7; the table calls TRBD2, which could not be checked here. TRBV21-1 is shown as a pseudogene. CDR3 size: 16 residues. CDR3 loop: CASSNSSGSGLDEQYF. Written as DNA, the CDR3 is TGTGCCAGCAGCAACTCTAGCGGGAGTGGATTGGACGAGCAGTACTTC.

This chain joins TRBV4-1 and TRBJ1-1; TRBD1 matches 8 bases. The germline gives CDR1 MGHRA, CDR2 YSYEKL. V lost 0 bases, J lost 4 bases, and 7 bases stayed unmatched. The CDR3 loop spans 16 amino acids. CDR3 protein: CASSQDFGTGGTEAFF. DNA of the CDR3: TGCGCCAGCAGCCAAGATTTTGGGACAGGAGGCACTGAAGCTTTCTTT.

The gene calls are TRBV11-1 and TRBJ2-7; 7 bases map to TRBD2. The CDR3 runs to 14 residues. The junction had 9 bases not matched to a gene; V was cut back by 8 bases and J by 2 bases. CDR1 and CDR2 from the germline V gene are SGHAT and FQDESV (reference sequence). CDR3 sequence (DNA): TGTGCCAGCGCTATAGCGGGCCAAACCTACGAGCAGTACTTC. Amino acid sequence: CASAIAGQTYEQYF.

This clone was counted once. The chain couples TRBV6-5 to TRBJ2-7, with 7 bases that match TRBD1. J was trimmed by 7 bases and V by 11 bases; bases with no gene match: 14. The CDR3 extends over 13 amino acids. Germline-derived CDR1 and CDR2 are MNHEY and SVGAGI. The CDR3 loop reads CADRGQPKGEQYF. The CDR3 DNA reads as TGTGCCGACCGGGGACAGCCCAAGGGGGAGCAGTACTTC.

V is TRBV4-1 and J is TRBJ1-1; possibly TRBD1 for D (5 bases). This CDR3 region has 13 residues. Trimming stripped 3 bases from V and 10 bases from J, with 15 bases between. CDR1 is MGHRA, CDR2 YSYEKL, per germline. Here the CDR3 DNA reads TGCGCCAGCAGCCAGGGTCAAGGGGCAGTAGCTTTCTTT. Amino acid sequence: CASSQGQGAVAFF.

The rearrangement uses TRBV7-2 and TRBJ2-7, with D tentatively TRBD1 (5 bases). V was pared by 1 base and J by 3 bases, with 13 bases between. The germline V gene encodes CDR1 SGHTA and CDR2 FQGNSA. The CDR3 totals 15 residues. The CDR3 is CASSLGGYRRYEQYF. The CDR3 nucleotides read TGTGCCAGCAGCTTAGGTGGCTACAGGCGCTACGAGCAGTACTTC.

The CDR3 region is CASSLLRTGELFF. The CDR3 nucleotides are TGTGCCAGCAGCTTGTTACGGACCGGGGAGCTGTTTTTT. The chain links TRBV7-2 to TRBJ2-2; D is uncertain. The CDR3 extends over 13 amino acids. Germline values: CDR1 SGHTA, CDR2 FQGNSA. The ends were cut back, 3 bases at V and 5 bases at J, with 7 bases in the middle.

This clone was detected only once. J is TRBJ2-4 and V is TRBV6-5; 9 bases are a match to TRBD2. V was pared by 2 bases and J by 9 bases, with 5 bases of the junction left unmatched. Per germline, CDR1 MNHEY and CDR2 SVGAGI. The CDR3 runs 14 residues. The CDR3 DNA reads as TGTGCCAGCAGTTACCCGCGGGAGGGAGGCATTCAGTACTTC. Translation gives CASSYPREGGIQYF.

The chain employs TRBV23-1 and TRBJ1-4, with D maybe TRBD1 (5 bases). TRBV23-1 is sorted into the ORF group, with uncertain function. Between the trimmed V and J ends, which lost 4 bases and 10 bases, there was a span of 22 bases. The CDR3 consists of 16 residues. The CDR3 nucleotides read TGCGCCAGCAGTCTCCCGGCGGGACCTTCCTTTAGAAAACTGTTTTTT. Encoded protein: CASSLPAGPSFRKLFF.

The rearrangement joins TRBV30 to TRBJ2-7; possibly TRBD1 for D (6 bases). Germline CDR1 is GTSNPN and CDR2 is SVGIG (reference sequence). The CDR3 is 12 residues long. Trimming removed 4 bases from V and 4 bases from J, with 11 bases in between. CDR3 residues: CAWTPGTYEQYF. DNA for the CDR3: TGTGCCTGGACGCCCGGGACATACGAGCAGTACTTC.

The chain combines TRBV5-1 with TRBJ2-1; 13 bases are a match to TRBD2. J was trimmed by 6 bases and V by 1 base; bases with no gene match: 1. CDR1 is SGHRS, CDR2 YFSETQ, per germline. The CDR3 covers 15 residues. As DNA, the CDR3 is TGCGCCAGCAGCTTGACTAGCGGGGGGGCCAATGAGCAGTTCTTC. As protein: CASSLTSGGANEQFF. Together with reference TRBV5-1 and TRBJ2-1, the CDR3 gives the full variable domain: KAGVTQTPRYLIKTRGQQVTLSCSPISGHRSVSWYQQTPGQGLQFLFEYFSETQRNKGNFPGRFSGRQFSNSRSEMNVSTLELGDSALYLCASSLTSGGANEQFFGPGTRLTVL.

The genes are TRBV5-4 and TRBJ1-2, with 9 positions matching TRBD1. Germline assignment: CDR1 SGHNT and CDR2 YYREEE (reference sequence). V trimming: 5 bases; J trimming: 4 bases; junction bases outside the gene matches: 6. CDR3 length equals 14 residues. The CDR3 region is CASRTTGGGYGYTF. CDR3 nucleotides: TGTGCCAGCAGGACGACAGGGGGTGGCTATGGCTACACCTTC.

The chain uses TRBV6-6 and TRBJ1-2; 8 bases agree with TRBD1. The ends lost 4 bases at V and 4 bases at J; junction bases unmatched: 5. The CDR3 is 14 residues long. The germline gives CDR1 MNHNY, CDR2 SVGAGI (reference sequence). CDR3 residues: CASSSQGASYGYTF. The DNA of the CDR3 is TGTGCCAGCAGTTCCCAGGGGGCAAGCTATGGCTACACCTTC.

This sequence joins TRBV2 and TRBJ2-5, with D hard to call. V gave up 4 bases and J gave up 7 bases, with 13 bases separating them. The CDR3 has 13 amino acids. CDR1 is SNHLY and CDR2 is FYNNEI in the germline V gene. The CDR3 sequence is CASSVGETGTQYF. The CDR3 bases are TGTGCCAGCAGTGTAGGAGAGACGGGGACCCAGTACTTC.

The chain combines TRBV7-2 with TRBJ1-6; tentatively, D is TRBD1 (6 bases). Germline V lookup: CDR1 SGHTA, CDR2 FQGNSA. CDR3 size: 14 residues. V shed 3 bases and J shed 7 bases, with 10 bases lying between them. The CDR3 bases are TGTGCCAGCAGCTTTGGACAGATGAATTCACCCCTCCACTTT. Translated, it gives CASSFGQMNSPLHF.

This chain connects TRBV9 to TRBJ1-2; tentatively, D is TRBD1 (6 bases). Trimming removed 0 bases from V and 6 bases from J, with 12 bases in between. This CDR3 spans 14 amino acids. Germline assignment: CDR1 SGDLS and CDR2 YYNGEE. The CDR3 nucleotides are TGTGCCAGCAGCGTAGGTGGGACAATAAATGGCTACACCTTC. Its translation: CASSVGGTINGYTF.

The V gene is TRBV11-2, the J gene TRBJ2-7; D remains unclear. V lost 2 bases and J lost 0, with 11 bases in between. The CDR3 is made up of 15 amino acids. Germline CDR1 is SGHAT and CDR2 is FQNNGV. This chain's CDR3 is CASSLYYPGSYEQYF. The CDR3 DNA reads TGTGCCAGCAGCTTATATTACCCCGGCTCCTACGAGCAGTACTTC.

The chain combines TRBV7-3 with TRBJ1-2, with 9 bases aligning to TRBD1. Germline assignment: CDR1 SGHTA and CDR2 FQGTGA. The CDR3 is 14 amino acids. The V gene end was trimmed by 4 bases and the J gene end by 8 bases; junction bases not matched to a gene: 8. This CDR3 reads CASSSGQGASGYTF. The CDR3 DNA is TGTGCCAGCAGCTCGGGACAGGGCGCTAGCGGCTACACCTTC.

The chain is built from TRBV5-8 and TRBJ1-2; the D is unclear. The CDR3 consists of 13 residues. Germline V gene sequence: CDR1 SGHTS, CDR2 YDEGEE. Trimming removed 2 bases from V and 2 bases from J, with 7 bases in between. This chain's CDR3 is CASSFGQNYGYTF. DNA for the CDR3: TGTGCCAGCAGCTTTGGGCAGAACTATGGCTACACCTTC.

CDR3: CASSATGGYNEQFF. CDR3 sequence (DNA): TGCGCCAGCAGCGCAACAGGGGGCTACAATGAGCAGTTCTTC. V and J are TRBV5-1 and TRBJ2-1; TRBD1 aligns across 8 bases. V trimming: 4 bases; J trimming: 3 bases; junction bases outside the gene matches: 3. The germline CDR1 and CDR2 sequences are SGHRS and YFSETQ. The CDR3 is made up of 14 amino acids.

This chain uses TRBV11-3 with TRBJ1-1; 9 bases map to TRBD1. This CDR3 has 14 amino acids. V dropped 5 bases and J dropped 4; count of bases not matched to a gene: 5. In germline, CDR1 is SGHNT, CDR2 YENEEA. The CDR3 sequence is CASSPGQGSTEAFF. CDR3 nucleotides: TGTGCCAGCAGCCCGGGACAGGGTAGCACTGAAGCTTTCTTT.

The rearrangement uses TRBV5-6 and TRBJ2-7; 10 bases map to TRBD1. Germline loops: CDR1 SGHDT, CDR2 YYEEEE. The CDR3 is made up of 15 amino acids. The trim removed 0 bases at V and 2 bases at J, leaving 2 bases unmatched. Written as DNA, the CDR3 is TGTGCCAGCAGCTTGGTGGACAGGGGGGCCTACGAGCAGTACTTC. Translation gives CASSLVDRGAYEQYF.

V and J are TRBV5-6 and TRBJ1-1; 7 bases are shared with TRBD1. CDR3 length equals 16 residues. V gave up 3 bases and J gave up 5 bases; unmatched junction bases: 13. Germline V lookup: CDR1 SGHDT, CDR2 YYEEEE. CDR3 DNA sequence: TGTGCCAGCAGCTCGACCCGGGACAGTTTCCGGACTGAAGCTTTCTTT. This gives the protein CASSSTRDSFRTEAFF.